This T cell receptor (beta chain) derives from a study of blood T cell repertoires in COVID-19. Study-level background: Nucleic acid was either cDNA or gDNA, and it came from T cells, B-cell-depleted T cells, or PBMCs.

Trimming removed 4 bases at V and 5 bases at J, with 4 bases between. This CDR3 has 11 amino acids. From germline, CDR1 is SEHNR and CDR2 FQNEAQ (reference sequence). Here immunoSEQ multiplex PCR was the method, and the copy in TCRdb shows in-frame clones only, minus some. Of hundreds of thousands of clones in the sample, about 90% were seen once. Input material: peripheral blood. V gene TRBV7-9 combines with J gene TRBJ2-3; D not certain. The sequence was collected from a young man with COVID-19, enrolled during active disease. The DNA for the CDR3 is TGTGCCAGCAGCTACAGAGATACGCAGTATTTT. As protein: CASSYRDTQYF.